The 18 T cell receptor beta chains below all came from one sample that was sequenced in a study of T cell responses to AZD1222 COVID-19 vaccine. Repertoires were generated with immunoSEQ multiplex PCR, while TCRdb's copy carries only in-frame clones and drops some. The sample holds 150,000 to 200,000 clones, around nine tenths seen once. This material consisted of peripheral blood, taken on day 0 of AZD1222 vaccination. These TCRs come from an adult in good health.

The chain recombines TRBV20-1 with TRBJ2-3; D not resolved. Germline loops: CDR1 DFQATT, CDR2 SNEGSKA (reference sequence). V dropped 4 bases and J dropped 5 bases, with 7 bases sitting between them. The CDR3 covers 11 residues. CDR3 nucleotide sequence: TGCAGTGCTATGCCTGAAGATACGCAGTATTTT. It encodes CSAMPEDTQYF.

The chain links TRBV6-2 or TRBV6-3 to TRBJ2-5, with 7 bases fitting TRBD2. After removal of 2 bases from V and 7 bases from J, the junction contained 13 bases not matched to a gene. The CDR3 consists of 16 residues. Per the germline V gene, CDR1 is MNHEY and CDR2 is SVGEGT. The CDR3 loop is CASSYRSGASPRTQYF. CDR3 sequence (DNA): TGTGCCAGCAGTTACCGAAGCGGGGCCTCCCCGCGGACCCAGTACTTC.

This rearrangement joins TRBV6-5 to TRBJ2-5; 12 positions match TRBD2. There are 16 residues in the CDR3. In germline, CDR1 is MNHEY, CDR2 SVGAGI. The J segment lost 5 bases and the V segment lost 4 bases, leaving 8 bases of the junction unmatched. The CDR3 coding sequence is TGTGCCAGCAGTTTGGCTAGCGGGGGGGCCGGGGAGACCCAGTACTTC. Translation: CASSLASGGAGETQYF.

The chain recombines TRBV5-1 with TRBJ1-1, with 7 bases fitting TRBD1. V lost 5 bases to trimming and J lost 6 bases; unmatched junction nucleotides: 10. The CDR3 has 14 residues. Germline V CDR1 and CDR2: SGHRS, YFSETQ. CDR3 DNA: TGCGCCAGCAGGGCACGACAGGGTAACGCTGAAGCTTTCTTT. It encodes CASRARQGNAEAFF.

This chain joins TRBV12-3 or TRBV12-4 and TRBJ1-4; TRBD1 might be the D (5 bases). The CDR3 runs 13 residues. With 1 base removed from V and 8 bases from J, the gap between germline ends came to 8 bases. The CDR3 loop is CASSLGGAEKLFF. CDR3 nucleotides: TGTGCCAGCAGTTTAGGTGGGGCCGAAAAACTGTTTTTT.

There are a few counts of this clone. This chain joins TRBV7-9 and TRBJ1-2; no definite D call. Deletions cut 5 bases from V and 7 bases from J, with 23 bases between. From germline, CDR1 is SEHNR and CDR2 FQNEAQ (reference sequence). There are 16 residues in the CDR3. DNA of the CDR3: TGTGCCAGCAGCCGATACCCTGACATCTCGATCGGTGGCTACACCTTC. Translating gives CASSRYPDISIGGYTF. The variable domain in full, completed from reference TRBV7-9 and TRBJ1-2, reads DTGVSQNPRHKITKRGQNVTFRCDPISEHNRLYWYRQTLGQGPEFLTYFQNEAQLEKSRLLSDRFSAERPKGSFSTLEIQRTEQGDSAMYLCASSRYPDISIGGYTFGSGTRLTVV.

In this sample, this clone turned up once. The CDR3 loop is CASSLIEASPSVNEQFF. CDR3 DNA: TGTGCCAGCAGCTTGATCGAAGCGTCCCCCTCGGTCAATGAGCAGTTCTTC. V and J are TRBV7-6 and TRBJ2-1; D unresolved. The CDR3 extends over 17 amino acids. Trimming took 3 bases from V and 6 from J, leaving 21 bases between them. Germline V gene data show CDR1 as SGHVS and CDR2 as FNYEAQ. Full variable domain (outside the CDR3, taken from reference TRBV7-6 and TRBJ2-1): GAGVSQSPRYKVTKRGQDVALRCDPISGHVSLYWYRQALGQGPEFLTYFNYEAQQDKSGLPNDRFSAERPEGSISTLTIQRTEQRDSAMYRCASSLIEASPSVNEQFFGPGTRLTVL.

V is TRBV19 and J is TRBJ1-1, with a weak D call TRBD1 (6 bases). This CDR3 contains 13 residues. The V gene lost 6 bases and the J gene lost 8 bases, with 16 bases spanning the gap. In germline, CDR1 is LNHDA, CDR2 SQIVND (reference sequence). The CDR3 DNA sequence: TGTGCCAGTAGATCGGGGGCCATTCTCGAAGCTTTCTTT. Its protein product is CASRSGAILEAFF.

The count of this clone is one. The chain employs TRBV30 and TRBJ2-1, with 14 bases fitting TRBD2. Germline assignment: CDR1 GTSNPN and CDR2 SVGIG (reference sequence). CDR3 length: 15 residues. Trimming removed 7 bases from V and 6 bases from J; junction bases left unmatched: 8. CDR3 sequence (DNA): TGTGCCTTGGAGTCCGGGACTAGCGGGGGCAATGAGCAGTTCTTC. This sequence encodes CALESGTSGGNEQFF.

The chain uses TRBV7-2 and TRBJ2-7; D assignment may be TRBD1 or TRBD2 (5 bases each). Germline V gene lookup returns CDR1 SGHTA and CDR2 FQGNSA. The V end lost 1 base, the J end lost 3 bases, and 10 bases lay between the germline ends. This CDR3 spans 14 amino acids. The CDR3 DNA reads as TGTGCCAGCAGCTTAGTGAAGGGGAGCTACGAGCAGTACTTC. This codes for CASSLVKGSYEQYF.

The V call is TRBV28, the J call TRBJ2-7; 7 bases are a match to TRBD2. Germline trimming cut 5 bases from V and 2 bases from J; bases unmatched to any gene: 6. Germline V gene sequence: CDR1 MDHEN, CDR2 SYDVKM. The CDR3 is 14 residues long. The CDR3 region is CASSRTRGAYEQYF. The CDR3 DNA reads TGTGCCAGCAGTCGAACTCGGGGGGCCTACGAGCAGTACTTC.

V gene TRBV11-3 combines with J gene TRBJ1-3, with 10 bases lining up with TRBD1. Germline V CDR1 and CDR2: SGHNT, YENEEA. Trimming cost V 3 bases and J 5 bases; bases outside gene matches: 4. The CDR3 sequence is 15 residues long. The CDR3 sequence: CASSFGQGDRNTIYF. DNA of the CDR3: TGTGCCAGCAGCTTCGGACAGGGGGATCGAAACACCATATATTTT. The whole variable domain, remainder taken from reference TRBV11-3 and TRBJ1-3, is EAGVVQSPRYKIIEKKQPVAFWCNPISGHNTLYWYLQNLGQGPELLIRYENEEAVDDSQLPKDRFSAERLKGVDSTLKIQPAELGDSAVYLCASSFGQGDRNTIYFGEGSWLTVV.

The chain uses TRBV5-4 and TRBJ2-7; unclear D gene. The germline V gene has CDR1 SGHNT and CDR2 YYREEE (reference sequence). V lost 3 bases, J lost 9 bases, and 13 bases lay in between. This CDR3 contains 12 residues. This chain's CDR3 is CASSSPRGRQYF. As DNA, the CDR3 is TGTGCCAGCAGCTCTCCCCGTGGCAGGCAGTACTTC.

The chain recombines TRBV19 with TRBJ2-2; perhaps TRBD2 as D (5 bases). Germline V gene data show CDR1 as LNHDA and CDR2 as SQIVND (reference sequence). This CDR3 spans 14 amino acids. V lost 5 bases and J 4 bases, leaving 11 bases between the germline ends. CDR3 amino acids: CASSLWGATGELFF. The CDR3 DNA follows: TGTGCCAGTAGTCTTTGGGGAGCCACCGGGGAGCTGTTTTTT.

This clone turned up a few times. V and J are TRBV5-1 and TRBJ2-3; D tentatively reads TRBD1 or TRBD2 (5 bases each). CDR3 size: 14 residues. Trimming left V 0 bases short and J 4 bases short, with 9 bases between. CDR1 SGHRS and CDR2 YFSETQ come from the germline V gene. This CDR3 reads CASSLGGFPDTQYF. In DNA form, the CDR3 reads TGCGCCAGCAGCTTGGGGGGGTTTCCAGATACGCAGTATTTT.

This clone was counted once. The gene calls are TRBV7-9 and TRBJ2-6, with D hard to call. The CDR3 spans 15 residues. Per germline, CDR1 SEHNR and CDR2 FQNEAQ (reference sequence). Trimming pared 8 bases from V and 0 bases from J, leaving 11 bases between. The CDR3 coding sequence is TGTGCCAGCGGGCAGATCAGCTCTGGGGCCAACGTCCTGACTTTC. Translated, it gives CASGQISSGANVLTF.

The rearrangement uses TRBV7-8 and TRBJ1-2; no reliable D call. CDR3 length equals 15 residues. Germline V gives CDR1 SGHVS, CDR2 FQNEAQ. V was cut by 1 base and J by 5 bases, with 14 bases left in between. Written as DNA, the CDR3 is TGTGCCAGCAGCTTAGTTGGAGGTTCACCGTATGGCTACACCTTC. Translated, it gives CASSLVGGSPYGYTF.

The rearrangement uses TRBV6-5 and TRBJ2-2, with no clear D. In germline, CDR1 is MNHEY, CDR2 SVGAGI. Between the trimmed V and J ends, which lost 2 bases and 3 bases, there was a span of 4 bases. CDR3 length equals 13 residues. CDR3 sequence reads: CASSYSHTGELFF. The DNA for the CDR3 is TGTGCCAGCAGTTACAGCCACACCGGGGAGCTGTTTTTT.